The 20 T cell receptor beta chains below were found in one sample sequenced in a study of T cell repertoires in cytomegalovirus infection. Their target antigens are unknown. TCRdb redid the calling of the reads with MiXCR, one entry per CDR3 protein. The table includes hundreds of thousands of distinct CDR3 sequences, roughly 33% detected once. The specimen was cultured PBMCs, collected from culture after CMV antigen stimulation. Receptor source: a human donor in good health (CMV status not recorded). Some clones in this sample may be carry-over from other donors' samples.

Ten or more counts support this clonotype. This chain uses TRBV7-2 with TRBJ1-5, with D perhaps TRBD1 (5 bases). Trimming pared 1 base from V and 7 bases from J, leaving 8 bases between. CDR3 length: 13 residues. Germline V CDR1 and CDR2: SGHTA, FQGNSA. CDR3 coding DNA: TGTGCCAGCAGCTTAGATCAGGGACAGCCCCAGCATTTT. Translating gives CASSLDQGQPQHF.

This clonotype was detected a few times. V is TRBV7-7 and J is TRBJ2-5; possibly TRBD2 for D (5 bases). This CDR3 region has 13 residues. The germline V gene encodes CDR1 SSHAT and CDR2 FNYEAQ (reference sequence). Trimming took off 5 bases at V and 5 bases at J, with 12 bases between the two ends. The CDR3 sequence is CASSAREMETQYF. CDR3 nucleotide sequence: TGTGCCAGCAGCGCGAGGGAGATGGAGACCCAGTACTTC.

This clonotype was detected once. The V and J genes are TRBV4-3 and TRBJ2-2, with D maybe TRBD2 (5 bases). Germline V gives CDR1 LGHNA, CDR2 YSLEER. V was trimmed by 4 bases and J by 4 bases, leaving 16 bases between them. This CDR3 region has 16 residues. In nucleotides, the CDR3 is TGCGCCAGCAGCCGACCAACTAGAGCTGGCACCGGGGAGCTGTTTTTT. Translation: CASSRPTRAGTGELFF.

The V call is TRBV27, the J call TRBJ2-5; tentative D call: TRBD1 (6 bases). CDR3 length: 16 residues. From germline, CDR1 is MNHEY and CDR2 SMNVEV (reference sequence). V lost 4 bases to trimming and J lost 2 bases, with 17 bases between them. CDR3 region: CASSSGQRDGQETQYF. CDR3 nucleotides: TGTGCCAGCAGTTCCGGACAGAGGGATGGGCAAGAGACCCAGTACTTC.

This clonotype showed up many times. The chain joins TRBV2 to TRBJ2-7; possibly TRBD2 for D (5 bases). Germline CDR1 is SNHLY and CDR2 is FYNNEI. This CDR3 is 11 amino acids long. V shed 11 bases and J shed 3 bases, with 11 bases lying between them. The CDR3 DNA is TGTGCCTCCTCGGGGAGCTACGAGCAGTACTTC. Protein sequence: CASSGSYEQYF.

The gene calls are TRBV2 and TRBJ1-2, with TRBD1 identical over 8 bases. J lost 0 bases, V lost 7 bases, and 16 bases had no gene match. There are 18 residues in the CDR3. The germline V gene has CDR1 SNHLY and CDR2 FYNNEI. This CDR3 is CASTGTGQAFPSNYGYTF. The CDR3 DNA sequence: TGTGCCAGCACCGGCACGGGACAGGCTTTCCCCTCTAACTATGGCTACACCTTC.

This clonotype was detected only a few times. The chain recombines TRBV20-1 with TRBJ1-2; D is uncertain. Germline V lookup: CDR1 DFQATT, CDR2 SNEGSKA (reference sequence). CDR3 length: 15 amino acids. V dropped 2 bases and J dropped 7 bases, with 20 bases sitting between them. CDR3 DNA sequence: TGCAGTGCTAGACGATCACCATCAGCTGCTAGTGGCTACACCTTC. Translated, it gives CSARRSPSAASGYTF.

The genes are TRBV19 and TRBJ1-1; D might be TRBD1 (5 bases). V lost 2 bases and J 2 bases, leaving 15 bases between the germline ends. Germline V CDR1 and CDR2: LNHDA, SQIVND (reference sequence). The CDR3 consists of 16 residues. This CDR3 is CASSIQGDPGNTEAFF. DNA for the CDR3: TGTGCCAGTAGTATACAGGGTGACCCCGGTAACACTGAAGCTTTCTTT.

J is TRBJ2-7 and V is TRBV7-9; D might be TRBD2 (5 bases). CDR1 SEHNR and CDR2 FQNEAQ come from the germline V gene (reference sequence). This CDR3 is 16 amino acids long. V was shortened by 1 base and J by 4 bases, with 17 bases between the two germline ends. The CDR3: CASSLGSLGRGYEQYF. Written as DNA, the CDR3 is TGTGCCAGCAGCTTAGGCTCTTTAGGGAGAGGGTACGAGCAGTACTTC.

The chain employs TRBV11-2 and TRBJ2-1, with TRBD2 identical over 11 bases. The CDR3 consists of 18 residues. Germline CDR1 SGHAT, CDR2 FQNNGV. V was pared by 4 bases and J by 10 bases, with 18 bases of the junction left unmatched. The CDR3 nucleotides read TGTGCCAGCAGCTCGACTCGAACGCGGGCTAGCGGGAGGCACGAGCAGTTCTTC. This sequence encodes CASSSTRTRASGRHEQFF.

The genes are TRBV19 and TRBJ2-1; 9 bases match TRBD2. CDR3 length: 17 residues. The germline V gene encodes CDR1 LNHDA and CDR2 SQIVND (reference sequence). With 3 bases clipped from V and 3 bases from J, the junction kept 9 bases outside the gene matches. CDR3 coding DNA: TGTGCCAGTAGTATGGTTAGCGGGAGCGACATCTACAATGAGCAGTTCTTC. Its translation: CASSMVSGSDIYNEQFF.

The J gene is TRBJ2-1, the V gene TRBV2; TRBD1 matches at 7 bases. This CDR3 comprises 15 residues. CDR1 and CDR2 from the germline V gene are SNHLY and FYNNEI. J lost 4 bases, V lost 4 bases, and 7 bases had no gene match. In nucleotides, the CDR3 is TGTGCCAGCAGTGGGGTCCCGGGACAGTACAATGAGCAGTTCTTC. Translation: CASSGVPGQYNEQFF.

This clonotype was seen repeatedly, ten times or more. This rearrangement joins TRBV7-6 to TRBJ2-5; the D is unclear. V was cut by 3 bases and J by 2 bases, with 7 bases left in between. Germline loops: CDR1 SGHVS, CDR2 FNYEAQ. The CDR3 is made up of 13 amino acids. The CDR3 is CASSLAVQETQYF. Here the CDR3 DNA reads TGTGCCAGCAGCTTGGCGGTACAAGAGACCCAGTACTTC.

This clonotype was counted a few times. The rearrangement uses TRBV6-2 or TRBV6-3 and TRBJ2-1; the D is unclear. The CDR3 contains 13 residues. The germline V and J ends were trimmed by 11 bases and 2 bases, with 13 bases remaining between them. Germline V lookup: CDR1 MNHEY, CDR2 SVGEGT. The CDR3 region has the DNA TGTGCCTCCTGCCAGCGTACCTACAATGAGCAGTTCTTC. Its translation is CASCQRTYNEQFF.

This clonotype turned up a few times. This chain links TRBV11-2 with TRBJ2-4, with 8 bases identical to TRBD1. Germline V gene data show CDR1 as SGHAT and CDR2 as FQNNGV. J lost 4 bases, V lost 5 bases, and 7 bases had no gene match. The CDR3 contains 15 residues. In DNA, the CDR3 is TGTGCCAGCAGCCTGGAGACAGGGGCGAAAAACATTCAGTACTTC. The encoded protein is CASSLETGAKNIQYF.

The sample holds a few counts of this clonotype. This chain uses TRBV28 with TRBJ2-3; no reliable D call. Looked up from germline, CDR1 is MDHEN and CDR2 is SYDVKM. V was shortened by 3 bases and J by 4 bases, with 8 bases between the two germline ends. This CDR3 comprises 13 residues. As DNA, the CDR3 is TGTGCCAGCAGTTTTAATGAGGCAGATACGCAGTATTTT. Translation gives CASSFNEADTQYF.

The chain uses TRBV5-4 and TRBJ2-3, with D possibly matching TRBD2 (7 bases). Trimming removed 2 bases at V and 5 bases at J, with 15 bases between. The CDR3 runs to 15 residues. Germline V CDR1 and CDR2: SGHNT, YYREEE (reference sequence). The CDR3 nucleotides read TGTGCCAGCAGCTTTTCCGGGGGGCCCGTAGATACGCAGTATTTT. Amino acids: CASSFSGGPVDTQYF.

This clonotype has just a few counts. This sequence joins TRBV12-3 or TRBV12-4 and TRBJ2-3; D is unresolved. V shed 5 bases and J shed 5 bases, with 8 bases lying between them. The CDR3 sequence is 12 residues long. CDR3 loop: CASSLPIDTQYF. The CDR3 DNA reads as TGTGCCAGCAGTCTACCGATAGATACGCAGTATTTT.

The rearrangement uses TRBV6-2 or TRBV6-3 and TRBJ2-1, with D possibly TRBD1 on 6 matching bases. Trimming pared 5 bases from V and 5 bases from J, leaving 22 bases between. This CDR3 is 17 amino acids long. Germline lookup yields CDR1 MNHEY and CDR2 SVGEGT. Here the CDR3 DNA reads TGTGCCAGCAGTCTTAGAGCCGGGACACGGACCAACAATGAGCAGTTCTTC. It translates to CASSLRAGTRTNNEQFF.

This clonotype was seen ten or more times. The rearrangement links TRBV7-6 to TRBJ2-1; D ambiguous. Per germline, CDR1 SGHVS and CDR2 FNYEAQ. V was trimmed by 5 bases and J by 7 bases, leaving 15 bases between them. CDR3 length equals 14 residues. CDR3 protein: CASSPAELSNEQFF. In DNA form, the CDR3 reads TGTGCCAGCAGCCCTGCCGAACTGTCGAATGAGCAGTTCTTC.